A selection of T cell receptor beta chains follows, all from one sample in a study of shared clonotypes between healthy human individuals. Profiled with immunoSEQ multiplex PCR; TCRdb holds only in-frame clones, not every one. The table records hundreds of thousands of clones, approximately 95% of them present only once. The specimen was naive CD8+ T cells sorted from blood. These receptors were taken from a woman aged 30 to 39 in good health. CDR3s include the opening cysteine and the closing phenylalanine or tryptophan. Each record gives: J gene, D gene, clone size, V gene, CDR3 DNA, CDR3 protein. The D gene is left open where the match is weak. Size is omitted from some rows. Given values are once, few, many or a class for expanded clones.

>TRBJ1-2|TRBD1|once|TRBV28
TGTGCCAGCAGTAGGCGCAGGGGGGATGGCTACACCTTC
CASSRRRGDGYTF
>TRBJ2-7|TRBD1|.|TRBV25-1
TGTGCCAGCAGTGAAGTTGGGACAGGGGACGAGCAGTACTTC
CASSEVGTGDEQYF
>TRBJ2-7|TRBD1|.|TRBV11-3
TGTGCCAGCAGCCCCGCGGTACAGGGGCCGGTCTACGAGCAGTACTTC
CASSPAVQGPVYEQYF
>TRBJ1-1|.|once|TRBV27
TGTGCCAGCAGTTTGGCTCAGGGGTTAAACACTGAAGCTTTCTTT
CASSLAQGLNTEAFF
>TRBJ1-1|TRBD1|.|TRBV7-8
TGTGCCAGCAGCCCTGGGACAGGGGTTCTCGGCACTGAAGCTTTCTTT
CASSPGTGVLGTEAFF
>TRBJ2-5|TRBD1|.|TRBV7-9
TGTGCCAGCAGCTCCAGGGGGCGAGAGACCCAGTACTTC
CASSSRGRETQYF
>TRBJ2-7|TRBD2|.|TRBV6-1
TGTGCCAGCAGTGAAGCGACTAGCGAGCCCTCCTACGAGCAGTACTTC
CASSEATSEPSYEQYF
>TRBJ2-1|TRBD1|.|TRBV2
TGTGCCAGCACCAATCCGGACAGGGGCTACGATAAGCAGTTCTTC
CASTNPDRGYDKQFF
>TRBJ1-1|.|.|TRBV29-1
TGCAGCGTTGTGGGGGGACGGGTCCCTGAAGCTTTCTTT
CSVVGGRVPEAFF
>TRBJ2-7|.|.|TRBV9
TGTGCCAGCAGCGCCGGCGGGACCTACGAGCAGTACTTC
CASSAGGTYEQYF
>TRBJ2-2|TRBD2|.|TRBV19
TGTGCCAGTACTCTAGCGGGAGAGGGAACCGGGGAGCTGTTTTTT
CASTLAGEGTGELFF
>TRBJ2-1|TRBD1|.|TRBV6-1
TGTGCCAGCAGTGGGGGACAGGGCCCGACTTACAATGAGCAGTTCTTC
CASSGGQGPTYNEQFF
>TRBJ2-5|TRBD2|.|TRBV19
TGTGCCAGTAGTATAGGACTAGCGGGAGGCCAAGAGACCCAGTACTTC
CASSIGLAGGQETQYF
>TRBJ2-1|.|.|TRBV5-4
TGTGCCAGCAGCTTGTTGTCGGTAAACAATGAGCAGTTCTTC
CASSLLSVNNEQFF
>TRBJ2-7|TRBD1|once|TRBV7-9
TGTGCCAGCAGGGGGGACAGGGGATACGAGCAGTACTTC
CASRGDRGYEQYF
>TRBJ1-5|.|.|TRBV27
TGTGCCAGCAGCGGCGTGGGGAGCAATCAGCCCCAGCATTTT
CASSGVGSNQPQHF
>TRBJ2-1|.|.|TRBV10-1
TGCGCCAGCAGTGAGTTCATGGACAAAGGAGGGTCTAGGAATGAGCAGTTCTTC
CASSEFMDKGGSRNEQFF
>TRBJ2-6|.|.|TRBV5-1
TGCGCCAGCAGCTTGGGGCTGGACGGCAGCTCTGGGGCCAACGTCCTGACTTTC
CASSLGLDGSSGANVLTF
>TRBJ2-6|.|.|TRBV5-5
TGTGCCACCTCCTCCGACGTAACTGGGGCCAACGTCCTGACTTTC
CATSSDVTGANVLTF
>TRBJ2-5|TRBD1|.|TRBV7-6
TGTGCCAGCAGCTTAGCCCGGACAGGGGGCAAGGAGACCCAGTACTTC
CASSLARTGGKETQYF
>TRBJ2-1|.|.|TRBV5-1
TGCGCCAGCAGCTGGGCCTACGGGACCAACAATGAGCAGTTCTTC
CASSWAYGTNNEQFF
>TRBJ2-7|TRBD2|.|TRBV5-1
TGCGCCAGCAGTGGTGGACTAGCGGACCCTTACGAGCAGTACTTC
CASSGGLADPYEQYF
>TRBJ2-7|TRBD2|once|TRBV2
TGTGCCAGTTCAAGCGGGAGCCCTCTCTTGTACGAGCAGTACTTC
CASSSGSPLLYEQYF
>TRBJ1-2|.|once|TRBV5-1
TGCGCCAGCAGCTTGGGACAGCCTAGTCCTAACTATGGCTACACCTTC
CASSLGQPSPNYGYTF
>TRBJ2-2|.|.|TRBV4-2
TGTGCCAGCAGCGTAAGCGGCGGGAAGTGGGCACCCGGGGAGCTGTTTTTT
CASSVSGGKWAPGELFF
>TRBJ2-1|.|.|TRBV28
TGTGCCAGCGAAGAACAGGGGGGGATACATCGGCAGTTCTTC
CASEEQGGIHRQFF
>TRBJ2-2|TRBD2|.|TRBV5-1
TGCGCCAGCAGCTTGGAAGGGACTAGCGTTCTTGGGGAGCTGTTTTTT
CASSLEGTSVLGELFF
>TRBJ2-7|.|.|TRBV4-1
TGCGCCAGCAGCCCGCGGGCAGTCCTTACAAATCGCTACGAGCAGTACTTC
CASSPRAVLTNRYEQYF
>TRBJ2-7|.|.|TRBV7-2
TGTGCCAGCAGCTTAACCCCCTGGGGGAGCATCGAGCAGTACTTC
CASSLTPWGSIEQYF
>TRBJ2-7|.|.|TRBV14
TGTGCCAGCAGCCAAGTGGCGGGGTACGAGCAGTACTTC
CASSQVAGYEQYF
>TRBJ2-7|.|.|TRBV7-9
TGTGCCAGCAGCGATGGGACAACACCCTACGAGCAGTACTTC
CASSDGTTPYEQYF
>TRBJ2-1|.|.|TRBV14
TGTGCCAGCAGCCAAGCCCACAATGAGCAGTTCTTC
CASSQAHNEQFF
>TRBJ1-5|.|.|TRBV19
TGTGCCAGTAGTTCTACCACCGGGACCGTTGGGCCCCAGCATTTT
CASSSTTGTVGPQHF
>TRBJ2-7|TRBD2|.|TRBV7-9
TGTGCCAGCAGCTTAGGAGGCGGGAGGACCCACGAGCAGTACTTC
CASSLGGGRTHEQYF
>TRBJ2-4|TRBD1|once|TRBV2
TGTGCCAGGGGGACAGCCGGGGCCAAAAACATTCAGTACTTC
CARGTAGAKNIQYF
>TRBJ1-5|.|.|TRBV4-1
TGCGCCAGCAGCCAAGATAGCGGGTCTCAGCCCCAGCATTTT
CASSQDSGSQPQHF
>TRBJ2-7|TRBD2|.|TRBV4-2
TGTGCCAGCAGCCAAGATTATTGGGGACTAGCGGGAGTTTCCTACGAGCAGTACTTC
CASSQDYWGLAGVSYEQYF
>TRBJ1-1|.|once|TRBV6-6
TGTGCCAGCAGTTACTCGACAGTCGAAGCTTTCTTT
CASSYSTVEAFF
>TRBJ1-6|.|.|TRBV6-4
TGTGCCAGCAGTGATACAGGGAATTCACCCCTCCACTTT
CASSDTGNSPLHF
>TRBJ2-7|.|.|TRBV11-2
TGTGCCAGCGGGTCCTCCTACGAGCAGTACTTC
CASGSSYEQYF
>TRBJ2-7|.|.|TRBV5-1
TGCGCCAGCATAGGGGAATTTTCCTACGAGCAGTACTTC
CASIGEFSYEQYF
>TRBJ2-7|TRBD2|.|TRBV6-6
TGTGCCAGCAGTTACGGGACTAGGATCGAGCAGTACTTC
CASSYGTRIEQYF